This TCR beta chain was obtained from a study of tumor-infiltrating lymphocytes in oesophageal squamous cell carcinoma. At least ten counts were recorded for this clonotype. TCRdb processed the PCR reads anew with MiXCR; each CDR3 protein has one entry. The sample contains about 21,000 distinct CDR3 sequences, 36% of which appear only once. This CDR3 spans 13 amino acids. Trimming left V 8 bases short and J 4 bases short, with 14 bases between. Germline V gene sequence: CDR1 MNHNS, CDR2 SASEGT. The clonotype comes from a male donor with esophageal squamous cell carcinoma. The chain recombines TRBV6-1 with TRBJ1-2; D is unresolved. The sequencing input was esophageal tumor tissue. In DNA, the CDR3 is TGTGCCAGCGATCCGGGCCCTCCCTATGGCTACACCTTC. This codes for CASDPGPPYGYTF.